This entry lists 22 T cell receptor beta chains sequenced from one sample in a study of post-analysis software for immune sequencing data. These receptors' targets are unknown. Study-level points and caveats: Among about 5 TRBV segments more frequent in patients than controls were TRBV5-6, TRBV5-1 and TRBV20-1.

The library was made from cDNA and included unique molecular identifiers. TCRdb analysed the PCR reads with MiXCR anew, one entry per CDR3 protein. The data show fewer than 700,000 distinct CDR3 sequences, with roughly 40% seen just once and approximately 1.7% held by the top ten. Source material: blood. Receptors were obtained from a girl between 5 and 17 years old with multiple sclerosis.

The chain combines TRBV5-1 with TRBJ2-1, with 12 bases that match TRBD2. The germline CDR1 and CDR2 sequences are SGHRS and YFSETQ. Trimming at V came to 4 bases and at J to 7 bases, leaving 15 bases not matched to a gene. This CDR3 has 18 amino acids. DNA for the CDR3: TGCGCCAGCAGCCCCCAATCCCTAGCGGGAGGGCCCCGGAATGAGCAGTTCTTC. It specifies CASSPQSLAGGPRNEQFF.

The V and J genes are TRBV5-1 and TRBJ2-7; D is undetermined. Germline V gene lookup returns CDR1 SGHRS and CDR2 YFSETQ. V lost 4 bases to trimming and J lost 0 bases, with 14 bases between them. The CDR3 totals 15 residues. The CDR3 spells CASSRMLETSYEQYF. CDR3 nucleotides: TGCGCCAGCAGCCGGATGTTGGAAACCTCCTACGAGCAGTACTTC.

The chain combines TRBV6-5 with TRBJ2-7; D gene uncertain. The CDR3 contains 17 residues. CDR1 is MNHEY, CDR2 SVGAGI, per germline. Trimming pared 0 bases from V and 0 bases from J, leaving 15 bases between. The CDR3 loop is CASSYSISPVSSYEQYF. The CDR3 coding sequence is TGTGCCAGCAGTTACTCTATCTCCCCCGTAAGCTCCTACGAGCAGTACTTC.

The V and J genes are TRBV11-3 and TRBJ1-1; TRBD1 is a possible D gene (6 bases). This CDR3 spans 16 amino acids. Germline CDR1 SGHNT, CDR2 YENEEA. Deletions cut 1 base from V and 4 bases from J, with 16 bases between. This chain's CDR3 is CASSLGGMGAATEAFF. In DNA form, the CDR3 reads TGTGCCAGCAGCTTAGGGGGAATGGGGGCGGCCACTGAAGCTTTCTTT.

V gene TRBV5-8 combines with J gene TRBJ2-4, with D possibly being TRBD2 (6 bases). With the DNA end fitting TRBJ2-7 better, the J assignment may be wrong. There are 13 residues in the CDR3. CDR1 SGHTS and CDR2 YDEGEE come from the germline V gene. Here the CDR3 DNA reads TGTGCCAGCAGTCCGGGGGACCTCCTCGAGCAGTACTTC. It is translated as CASSPGDLLEQYF.

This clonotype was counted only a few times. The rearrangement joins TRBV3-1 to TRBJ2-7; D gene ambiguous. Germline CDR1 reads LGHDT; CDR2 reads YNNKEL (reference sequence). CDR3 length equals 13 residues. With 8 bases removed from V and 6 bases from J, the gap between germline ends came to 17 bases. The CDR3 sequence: CASRRFEASEQYF. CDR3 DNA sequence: TGTGCCAGCCGACGATTCGAAGCAAGCGAGCAGTACTTC.

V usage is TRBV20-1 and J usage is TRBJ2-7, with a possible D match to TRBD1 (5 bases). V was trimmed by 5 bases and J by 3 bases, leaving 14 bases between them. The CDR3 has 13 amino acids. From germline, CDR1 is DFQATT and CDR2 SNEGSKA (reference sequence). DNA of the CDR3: TGCAGTGCTCCTTTTACAGGAATCTACGAGCAGTACTTC. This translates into CSAPFTGIYEQYF.

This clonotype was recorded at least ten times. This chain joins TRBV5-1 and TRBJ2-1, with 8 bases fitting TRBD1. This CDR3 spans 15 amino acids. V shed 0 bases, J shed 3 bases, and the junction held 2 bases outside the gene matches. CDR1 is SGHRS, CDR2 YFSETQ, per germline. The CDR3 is CASSLGTGSYNEQFF. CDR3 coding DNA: TGCGCCAGCAGCTTGGGGACAGGGAGCTACAATGAGCAGTTCTTC. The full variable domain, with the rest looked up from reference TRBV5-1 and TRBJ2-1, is KAGVTQTPRYLIKTRGQQVTLSCSPISGHRSVSWYQQTPGQGLQFLFEYFSETQRNKGNFPGRFSGRQFSNSRSEMNVSTLELGDSALYLCASSLGTGSYNEQFFGPGTRLTVL.

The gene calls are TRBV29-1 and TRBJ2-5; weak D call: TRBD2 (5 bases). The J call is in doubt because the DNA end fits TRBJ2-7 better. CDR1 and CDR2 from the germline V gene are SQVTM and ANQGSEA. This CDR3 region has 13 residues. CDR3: CSVAGMAGYEQYF. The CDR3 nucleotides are TGCAGCGTTGCGGGCATGGCGGGCTACGAGCAGTACTTC.

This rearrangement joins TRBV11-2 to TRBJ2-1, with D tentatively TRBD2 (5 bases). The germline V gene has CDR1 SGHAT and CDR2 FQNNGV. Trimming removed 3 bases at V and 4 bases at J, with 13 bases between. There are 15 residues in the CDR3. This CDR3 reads CASSFQLAVYNEQFF. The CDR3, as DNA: TGTGCCAGCAGCTTTCAGCTAGCCGTATACAATGAGCAGTTCTTC. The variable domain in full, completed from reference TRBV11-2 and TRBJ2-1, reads EAGVAQSPRYKIIEKRQSVAFWCNPISGHATLYWYQQILGQGPKLLIQFQNNGVVDDSQLPKDRFSAERLKGVDSTLKIQPAKLEDSAVYLCASSFQLAVYNEQFFGPGTRLTVL.

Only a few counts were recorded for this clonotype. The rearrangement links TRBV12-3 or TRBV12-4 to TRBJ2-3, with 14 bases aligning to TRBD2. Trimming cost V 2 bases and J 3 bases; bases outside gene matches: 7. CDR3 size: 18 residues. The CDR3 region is CASSLRLAGGRNTDTQYF. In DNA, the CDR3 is TGTGCCAGCAGTTTAAGACTAGCGGGGGGGCGTAATACAGATACGCAGTATTTT.

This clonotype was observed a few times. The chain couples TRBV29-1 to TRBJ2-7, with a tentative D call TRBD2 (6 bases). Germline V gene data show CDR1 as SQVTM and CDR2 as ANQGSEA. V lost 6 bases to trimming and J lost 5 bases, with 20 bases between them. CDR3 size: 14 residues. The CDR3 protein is CSVTQLREANEQYF. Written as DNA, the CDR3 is TGCAGCGTGACCCAGCTCAGGGAGGCAAACGAGCAGTACTTC.

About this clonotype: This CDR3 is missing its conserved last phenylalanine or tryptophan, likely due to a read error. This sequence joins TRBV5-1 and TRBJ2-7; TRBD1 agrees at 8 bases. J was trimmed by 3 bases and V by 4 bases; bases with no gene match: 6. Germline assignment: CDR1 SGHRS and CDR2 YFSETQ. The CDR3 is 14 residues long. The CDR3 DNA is TGCGCCAGCAGCCCAGGACAGGGCCGCTACGAGCAGTACATC. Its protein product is CASSPGQGRYEQYI.

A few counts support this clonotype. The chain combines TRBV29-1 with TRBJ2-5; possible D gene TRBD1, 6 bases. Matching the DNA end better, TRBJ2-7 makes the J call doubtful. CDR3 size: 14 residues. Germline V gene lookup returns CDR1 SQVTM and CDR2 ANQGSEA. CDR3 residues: CSVRRGEMRGEQYF. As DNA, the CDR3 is TGCAGCGTTCGCAGGGGTGAAATGAGAGGCGAGCAGTACTTC.

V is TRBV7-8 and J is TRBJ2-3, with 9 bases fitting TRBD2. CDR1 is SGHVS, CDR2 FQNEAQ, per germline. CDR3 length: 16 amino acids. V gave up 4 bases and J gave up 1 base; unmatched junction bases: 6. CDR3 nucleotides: TGTGCCAGCAGCTCCAAACCTAGCGGGGGCACAGATACGCAGTATTTT. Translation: CASSSKPSGGTDTQYF.

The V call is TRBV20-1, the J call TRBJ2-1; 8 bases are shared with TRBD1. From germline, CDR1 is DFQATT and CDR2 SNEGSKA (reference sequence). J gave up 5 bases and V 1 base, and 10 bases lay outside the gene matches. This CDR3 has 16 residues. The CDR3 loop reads CSARVPGRGPHNEQFF. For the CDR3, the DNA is TGCAGTGCTAGAGTCCCCGGCAGGGGGCCACACAATGAGCAGTTCTTC.

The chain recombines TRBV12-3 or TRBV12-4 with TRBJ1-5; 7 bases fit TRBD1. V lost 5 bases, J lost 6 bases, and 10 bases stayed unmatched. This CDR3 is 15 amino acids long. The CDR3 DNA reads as TGTGCCAGCAGTCCCGACAGGGAAAAGGGTCAGCCCCAGCATTTT. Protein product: CASSPDREKGQPQHF.

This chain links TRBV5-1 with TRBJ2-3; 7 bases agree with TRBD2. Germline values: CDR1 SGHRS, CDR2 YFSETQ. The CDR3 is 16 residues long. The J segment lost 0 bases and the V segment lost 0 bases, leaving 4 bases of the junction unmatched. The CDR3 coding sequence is TGCGCCAGCAGCTTGGAGGGACTAACTAGCACAGATACGCAGTATTTT. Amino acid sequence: CASSLEGLTSTDTQYF.

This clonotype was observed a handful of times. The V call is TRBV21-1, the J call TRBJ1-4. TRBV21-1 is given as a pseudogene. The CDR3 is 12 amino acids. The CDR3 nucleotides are TGTGCCAGCGACGTGGATAATGAAAAACTGTTTTTT. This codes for CASDVDNEKLFF.

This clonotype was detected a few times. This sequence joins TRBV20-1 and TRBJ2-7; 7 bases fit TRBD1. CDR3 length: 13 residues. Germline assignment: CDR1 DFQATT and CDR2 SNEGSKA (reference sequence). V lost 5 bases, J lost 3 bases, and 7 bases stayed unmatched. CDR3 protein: CSAPGTANYEQYF. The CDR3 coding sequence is TGCAGTGCTCCCGGGACAGCCAACTACGAGCAGTACTTC.

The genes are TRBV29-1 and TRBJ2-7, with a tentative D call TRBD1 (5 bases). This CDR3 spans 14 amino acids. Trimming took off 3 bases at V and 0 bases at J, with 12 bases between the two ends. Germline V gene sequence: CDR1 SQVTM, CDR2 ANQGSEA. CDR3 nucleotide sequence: TGCAGCGTTGAGGACACCCTTGGCTCCTACGAGCAGTACTTC. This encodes CSVEDTLGSYEQYF.

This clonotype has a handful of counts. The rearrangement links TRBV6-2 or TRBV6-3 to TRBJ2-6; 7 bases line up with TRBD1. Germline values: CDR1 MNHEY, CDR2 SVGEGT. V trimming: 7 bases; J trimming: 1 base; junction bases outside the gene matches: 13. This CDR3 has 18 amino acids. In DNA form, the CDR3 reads TGTGCCAGCACCTCACGACGGACAGGACCTTCTGGGGCCAACGTCCTGACTTTC. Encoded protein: CASTSRRTGPSGANVLTF.